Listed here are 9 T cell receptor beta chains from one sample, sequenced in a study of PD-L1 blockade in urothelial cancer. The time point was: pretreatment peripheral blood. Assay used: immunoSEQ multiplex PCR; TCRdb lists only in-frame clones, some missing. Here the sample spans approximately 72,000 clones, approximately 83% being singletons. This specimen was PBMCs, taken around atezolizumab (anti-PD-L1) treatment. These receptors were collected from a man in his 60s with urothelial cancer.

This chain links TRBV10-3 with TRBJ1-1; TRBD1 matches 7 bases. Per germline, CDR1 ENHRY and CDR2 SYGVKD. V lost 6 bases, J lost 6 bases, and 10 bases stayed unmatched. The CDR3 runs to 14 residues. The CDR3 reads CAIRDPIRGPEAFF. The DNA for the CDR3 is TGTGCCATCAGGGACCCCATTAGGGGGCCTGAAGCTTTCTTT.

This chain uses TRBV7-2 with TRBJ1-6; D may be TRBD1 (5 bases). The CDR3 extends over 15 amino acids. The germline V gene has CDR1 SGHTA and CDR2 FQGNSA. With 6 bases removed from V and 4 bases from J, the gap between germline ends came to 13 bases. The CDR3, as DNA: TGTGCCAGCAGACTCGTAGGGGTTTATAATTCACCCCTCCACTTT. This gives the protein CASRLVGVYNSPLHF.

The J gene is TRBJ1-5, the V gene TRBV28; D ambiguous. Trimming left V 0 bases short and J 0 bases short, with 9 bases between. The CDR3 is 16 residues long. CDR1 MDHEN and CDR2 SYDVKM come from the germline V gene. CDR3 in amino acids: CASSLWEGSSNQPQHF. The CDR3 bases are TGTGCCAGCAGTTTATGGGAGGGCAGTAGCAATCAGCCCCAGCATTTT. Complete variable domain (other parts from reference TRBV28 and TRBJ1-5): DVKVTQSSRYLVKRTGEKVFLECVQDMDHENMFWYRQDPGLGLRLIYFSYDVKMKEKGDIPEGYSVSREKKERFSLILESASTNQTSMYLCASSLWEGSSNQPQHFGDGTRLSIL.

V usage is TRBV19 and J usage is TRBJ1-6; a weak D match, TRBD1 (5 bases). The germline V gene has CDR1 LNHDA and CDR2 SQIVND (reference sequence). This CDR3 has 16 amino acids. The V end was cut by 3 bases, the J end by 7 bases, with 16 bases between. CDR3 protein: CASSISRGDRNSPLHF. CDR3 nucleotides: TGTGCCAGTAGTATCTCTCGGGGGGACCGCAATTCACCCCTCCACTTT.

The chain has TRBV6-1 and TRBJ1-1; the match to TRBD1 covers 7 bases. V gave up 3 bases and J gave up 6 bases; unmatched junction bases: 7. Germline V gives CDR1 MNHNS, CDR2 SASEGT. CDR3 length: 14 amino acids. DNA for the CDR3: TGTGCCAGCAGTGAGACAGGGATCCTTTCTGAAGCTTTCTTT. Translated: CASSETGILSEAFF.

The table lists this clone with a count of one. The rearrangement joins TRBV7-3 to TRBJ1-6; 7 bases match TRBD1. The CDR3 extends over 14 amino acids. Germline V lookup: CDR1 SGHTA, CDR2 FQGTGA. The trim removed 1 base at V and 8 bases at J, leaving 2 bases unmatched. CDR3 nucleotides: TGTGCCAGCAGCTTAAACAGGGGCGATTCACCCCTCCACTTT. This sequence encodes CASSLNRGDSPLHF.

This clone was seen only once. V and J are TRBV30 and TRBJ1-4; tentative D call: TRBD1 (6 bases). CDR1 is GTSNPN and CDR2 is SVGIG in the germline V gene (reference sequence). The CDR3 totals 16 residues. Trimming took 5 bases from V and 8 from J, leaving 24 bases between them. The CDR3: CAWAQWPGTTREKLFF. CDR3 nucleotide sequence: TGTGCCTGGGCCCAGTGGCCCGGGACAACAAGAGAAAAACTGTTTTTT.

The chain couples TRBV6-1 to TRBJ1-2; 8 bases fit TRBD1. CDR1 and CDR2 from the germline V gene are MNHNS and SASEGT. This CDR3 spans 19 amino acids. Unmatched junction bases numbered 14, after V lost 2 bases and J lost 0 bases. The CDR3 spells CASSEIRGQGAPTNYGYTF. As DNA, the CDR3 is TGTGCCAGCAGTGAAATTCGAGGGCAGGGGGCGCCGACTAACTATGGCTACACCTTC.

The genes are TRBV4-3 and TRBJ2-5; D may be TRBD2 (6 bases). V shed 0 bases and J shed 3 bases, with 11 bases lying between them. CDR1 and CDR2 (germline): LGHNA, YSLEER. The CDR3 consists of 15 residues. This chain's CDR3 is CASSQDRLAKETQYF. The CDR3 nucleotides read TGCGCCAGCAGCCAAGATCGGCTAGCGAAAGAGACCCAGTACTTC.